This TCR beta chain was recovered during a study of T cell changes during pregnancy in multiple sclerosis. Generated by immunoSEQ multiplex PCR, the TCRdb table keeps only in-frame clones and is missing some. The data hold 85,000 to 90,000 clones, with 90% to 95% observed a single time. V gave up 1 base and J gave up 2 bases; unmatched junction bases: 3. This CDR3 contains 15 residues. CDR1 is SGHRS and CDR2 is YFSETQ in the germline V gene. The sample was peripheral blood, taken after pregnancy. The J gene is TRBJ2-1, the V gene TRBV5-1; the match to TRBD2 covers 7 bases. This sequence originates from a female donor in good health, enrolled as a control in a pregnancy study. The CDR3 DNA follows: TGCGCCAGCAGCTTGAGTCTAGCGGCCTACAATGAGCAGTTCTTC. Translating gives CASSLSLAAYNEQFF.